These 14 T cell receptor beta chains came from one sample sequenced in a study of T cell responses to AZD1222 COVID-19 vaccine. The method was immunoSEQ multiplex PCR; TCRdb's version includes in-frame clones alone and lacks a portion of them. Of roughly 130,000 clones in the sample, roughly 85% were seen once. Specimen: peripheral blood, collected on day 0 of AZD1222 vaccination. The receptor source for this set is an adult in good health.

The rearrangement links TRBV28 to TRBJ1-5, with D maybe TRBD1 (5 bases). The CDR3 is made up of 17 amino acids. Germline loops: CDR1 MDHEN, CDR2 SYDVKM. Trimming removed 6 bases from V and 0 bases from J, with 18 bases in between. For the CDR3, the DNA is TGTGCCAGCAGCCTTTCGCTAGGGACCGATAGCAATCAGCCCCAGCATTTT. It specifies CASSLSLGTDSNQPQHF.

The chain joins TRBV9 to TRBJ1-2, with a tentative D call TRBD1 (6 bases). V dropped 4 bases and J dropped 7 bases, with 14 bases sitting between them. Germline V gives CDR1 SGDLS, CDR2 YYNGEE. The CDR3 has 13 residues. The chain's CDR3 is CASSNPGDVGYTF. The DNA of the CDR3 is TGTGCCAGCAGCAACCCAGGGGACGTTGGCTACACCTTC.

V usage is TRBV6-2 or TRBV6-3 and J usage is TRBJ2-2; 8 bases line up with TRBD2. This CDR3 is 17 amino acids long. Germline CDR1 reads MNHEY; CDR2 reads SVGEGT. The V segment lost 0 bases and the J segment 1 base; nucleotides outside the gene matches: 4. The chain's CDR3 is CASSYSAGRVNTGELFF. CDR3 sequence (DNA): TGTGCCAGCAGTTACTCGGCCGGGAGGGTGAACACCGGGGAGCTGTTTTTT.

This rearrangement joins TRBV28 to TRBJ2-1, with TRBD1 matching 9 bases. The trim removed 7 bases at V and 7 bases at J, leaving 14 bases unmatched. Germline V CDR1 and CDR2: MDHEN, SYDVKM. This CDR3 region has 16 residues. This chain's CDR3 is CASNRPFGQGLNEQFF. CDR3 bases: TGTGCCAGCAACCGCCCCTTTGGACAGGGGTTAAATGAGCAGTTCTTC.

V and J are TRBV29-1 and TRBJ2-7; 8 bases fit TRBD1. Germline-derived CDR1 and CDR2 are SQVTM and ANQGSEA. This CDR3 comprises 13 residues. Germline trimming cut 6 bases from V and 6 bases from J; bases unmatched to any gene: 10. CDR3 amino acids: CSVGQGGGVEQYF. In nucleotides, the CDR3 is TGCAGCGTAGGACAGGGCGGCGGGGTCGAGCAGTACTTC.

The chain joins TRBV27 to TRBJ2-7; TRBD1 matches 8 bases. The length of the CDR3 is 15 residues. CDR1 MNHEY and CDR2 SMNVEV come from the germline V gene (reference sequence). The V segment lost 3 bases and the J segment 4 bases; nucleotides outside the gene matches: 8. The CDR3 DNA reads as TGTGCCAGCAGTTTGGGGACAGGCAGCATATACGAGCAGTACTTC. Its translation is CASSLGTGSIYEQYF.

V and J are TRBV7-2 and TRBJ2-2, with D perhaps given as TRBD1 or TRBD2 (5 bases each). This CDR3 comprises 15 residues. Germline lookup yields CDR1 SGHTA and CDR2 FQGNSA. V dropped 3 bases and J dropped 3 bases, with 11 bases sitting between them. The CDR3 is CASSLTGRDTGELFF. The DNA for the CDR3 is TGTGCCAGCAGCTTGACGGGGCGGGACACCGGGGAGCTGTTTTTT.

The chain is built from TRBV2 and TRBJ1-4; tentative D call: TRBD1 (6 bases). The CDR3 runs to 14 residues. Trimming shortened V by 7 bases and J by 4 bases, and 13 bases separated the two germline ends. Germline V gene data show CDR1 as SNHLY and CDR2 as FYNNEI. CDR3 amino acids: CASMSTGRNEKLFF. CDR3 DNA sequence: TGTGCCAGCATGTCGACAGGTCGTAATGAAAAACTGTTTTTT.

The J gene is TRBJ2-5, the V gene TRBV3-1 (or the pseudogene TRBV3-2); D is undetermined. Germline assignment: CDR1 LGHDT and CDR2 YNNKEL (reference sequence). CDR3 size: 13 residues. Trimming stripped 2 bases from V and 4 bases from J, with 8 bases between. CDR3 protein: CASSQTITETQYF. The CDR3 DNA is TGTGCCAGCAGCCAAACGATCACAGAGACCCAGTACTTC.

V is TRBV7-6 and J is TRBJ2-5; 8 nucleotides match TRBD2. Germline assignment: CDR1 SGHVS and CDR2 FNYEAQ. This CDR3 is 13 amino acids long. With V trimmed by 4 bases and J by 7 bases, 5 bases remained unmatched. The CDR3 DNA reads as TGTGCCAGCAGCTCGGGGGGGCCTGGGACCCAGTACTTC. This gives the protein CASSSGGPGTQYF.

On this clone: One end of the junction varies from germline; a read error may be responsible. The chain carries TRBV9 and TRBJ1-6; D gene uncertain. Germline lookup yields CDR1 SGDLS and CDR2 YYNGEE. There are 15 residues in the CDR3. CDR3 sequence (DNA): TGTGCCAGCAGCGCTCTCGGTCTATATAACTCACCCCTCCACTTT. Encoded protein: CASSALGLYNSPLHF.

This chain connects TRBV7-9 to TRBJ2-3; TRBD2 matches at 7 bases. Germline V gene data show CDR1 as SEHNR and CDR2 as FQNEAQ (reference sequence). The CDR3 consists of 15 residues. Trimming removed 1 base from V and 2 bases from J; junction bases left unmatched: 3. CDR3 nucleotide sequence: TGTGCCAGCAGCTTAGGAGCGGGGAACACAGATACGCAGTATTTT. This sequence encodes CASSLGAGNTDTQYF.

The chain is built from TRBV7-9 and TRBJ2-7; D may be TRBD2 (6 bases). Trimming stripped 4 bases from V and 5 bases from J, with 15 bases between. Germline CDR1 SEHNR, CDR2 FQNEAQ (reference sequence). The CDR3 is 14 residues long. CDR3 sequence reads: CASSSTGTPNEQYF. The CDR3, as DNA: TGTGCCAGCAGCTCAACCGGGACTCCTAACGAGCAGTACTTC.

The V call is TRBV5-1, the J call TRBJ1-5; D gene uncertain. Germline CDR1 SGHRS, CDR2 YFSETQ. This CDR3 has 14 amino acids. Trimming took off 0 bases at V and 4 bases at J, with 8 bases between the two ends. The chain's CDR3 is CASSLEGGNQPQHF. CDR3 DNA: TGCGCCAGCAGCTTGGAGGGAGGGAATCAGCCCCAGCATTTT.